The text below deals with one T cell receptor (beta chain). Its antigen has not been determined. The sample holds no much larger clone one base away, and base qualities are not on file. In total, around 600 healthy bone marrow donors made up the cohort. At the time of sampling, every cohort member was nominally healthy, though immune exposures that went unrecorded were likely present. The donor was CMV seronegative and belonged to the group of under 400 seronegative cohort members. A peripheral blood sample was collected from each donor, and TCR beta sequencing was performed on peripheral blood mononuclear cells. Genomic DNA extraction from the blood cell samples was performed with the Qiagen DNeasy Blood Extraction Kit. These data originate in a study of cytomegalovirus exposure and HLA in healthy donors (dated by TCRdb to about 2017). Background on the whole study: An earlier analysis of several hundred of the donors reported approximately 300 Gb of sequence data and 100 million to 120 million unique TCR beta sequences obtained from roughly 180 million T cells. Typing coverage differed by locus: A, B, C, DRB1 and DQB1 were typed in about 620-640 donors, DQA1 in 522, DPA1 in roughly 590, and DPB1 in roughly 450. An early release that covered 640 HLA-typed donors contained approximately 300 gigabases of sequencing data and 75 million to 100 million unique TCR sequences. The study aimed to test whether signatures of past pathogen exposure could be identified by cataloging public T cell receptors. Using immunosequencing, the study profiled T cell repertoires from fewer than 700 subjects and related those repertoires to cytomegalovirus serostatus. On average, roughly 240,000 unique TCR beta nucleotide sequences were sequenced per donor among about 400 genotyped donors of the cohort, with 15% to 20% of those sequences being non-productive. Of the approximately 400 genotyped donors, approximately 82% fell in the genetic ancestry cluster associated with self-reported Caucasian donors. A later genetic analysis used genome-wide SNP genotypes for about three fifths of the 666 donors, treating that subset as a discovery cohort. Every discovery cohort repertoire had been produced on one sequencing platform. In the later analysis, no new phenotypic data were used to find candidate immune exposures; instead, reliance was placed on TCR beta sequences and their occurrence across donors. Alongside the repertoire data, information on donor age, sex, ethnicity and CMV serostatus was compiled. About five DR-DQ haplotypes were treated as single units for association and clustering because of strong linkage in the cohort. In addition to the first cohort of 500 to 850 subjects, a separate validation cohort of 120 different subjects was used. The study combined high-throughput TCR immunosequencing, statistical association of individual TCRs with disease status, and machine learning to predict cytomegalovirus infection status. An earlier analysis of approximately 630 of the donors applied high-throughput TCR beta sequencing to assess whether each TCR beta V gene segment acted as functional or pseudogenic. A later analysis re-analyzed previously published TCR beta repertoires from approximately 670 donors and added high-resolution HLA genotyping to study TCR occurrence patterns. Both class I and class II loci were covered by HLA typing, at four-digit resolution. Overall study results and their limits: A total of around 150 TCR beta chains were listed by the study as associated with cytomegalovirus. According to a later genetic analysis, donors in an Asian-associated ancestry cluster had fewer N-insertions in productive TCRs than the approximately 630-donor mean. Because the 87-base-pair reads could not distinguish some IMGT-functional V segments, including TRBV6-2 and TRBV6-3, those segments were excluded. A few of the identified cytomegalovirus-associated TCR beta chains were confirmed in vitro to be specific for cytomegalovirus antigens. Sequencing depth was assumed to be roughly uniform across donors in the presence/absence analyses, though that assumption may not hold. In a later analysis, TCR association rates were found to vary across HLA loci, with the most associated TCRs seen for DRB1 alleles and the fewest for HLA-C alleles. Across donors, most TCR sequences were observed very rarely, whereas some public TCRs were present in many individuals. Because HLA typing was unavailable for some donors at each locus, only the typed subset was used in association tests. Over 15 rarely observed V segments, including chromosome 9 orphons, were excluded from the earlier analysis of several hundred of the donors because counts were too low. Cytomegalovirus status was reported to be diagnosed by the classifier with high specificity and sensitivity in both the original and validation cohorts. A later analysis found that most CMV-associated TCR beta chains appeared HLA-restricted, with HLA associations seemingly driven largely by CMV exposure. When HLA alleles, especially DR and DQ, strongly co-occurred, attributing TCR associations to individual alleles was difficult. In a later analysis, HLA-associated TCR beta chains showed more clonal expansion and lower generation probabilities than non-associated chains that were equally common. A later analysis associated 16,951 TCR beta sequences with specific HLA alleles at a false discovery rate of 0.05. In an earlier analysis of some 500 of the donors, most TCR beta V segments were observed in productive rearrangements about 90% or about 30% of the time, broadly matching IMGT annotations. Linkage disequilibrium might explain the correlated functional status among segregating V segments, but an unknown experimental factor could not be excluded. A cluster of highly shared sequence variants was judged likely to be a technical artifact of the sequencing pipeline. In a later analysis, several top co-occurrence clusters were reported to appear linked to parvovirus B19, influenza, CMV and Epstein-Barr virus. In this cohort, only TCR beta chains were sequenced, and detectable features were limited by the absence of alpha or paired-chain data. The only immune exposure information available for the cohort was CMV serostatus. V-gene and J-gene trimming of TCR beta chains was associated with a missense DCLRE1C variant in a later genetic analysis, and the association was replicated in an independent cohort. A further reported finding was that TCR beta sequences accurately predicted the HLA-A and HLA-B alleles for most subjects in the first cohort. According to the authors, the approach could potentially be generalized to other disease states and immunological phenotypes.

The germline V gene supplies CDR1 SNHLY and CDR2 FYNNEI. The CDR3 goes from the cysteine to the phenylalanine over 13 residues. Left in the record is the CDR3 DNA by itself, 39 bases read in frame from the first base. Germline trimming: 4 bases from V, 10 bases from J; junction bases outside gene matches: 5. The library was built by means of the immunoSEQ multiplex PCR assay. For the multiplex PCR, a mixture combining 60 forward primers for TCR Vbeta segments and 13 reverse primers for TCR Jbeta segments was used. The CDR3 region of rearranged TCR beta genes was amplified from genomic DNA with a multiplex PCR assay. The amplified TCR beta libraries were sequenced on the Illumina HiSeq System as 87-base-pair reads. Per the source publication's procedure: In a later analysis, tens of millions of unique TCR beta chains were counted across the 650 to 750 repertoires, and approximately 11 million of these chains were shared by at least two donors. Raw reads were error-corrected and collapsed into unique sequences by a nearest-neighbor algorithm in which closely related sequences were merged to remove PCR and sequencing errors. CDR3 sequences were aligned to IMGT reference sequences to assign V, D and J gene segments. For a sequence to be retained, a match of at least six nucleotides to both a V gene segment and a J gene segment was required. Rearrangements were classified as productive when the CDR3 lacked stop codons and remained in frame with V and J, and all other rearrangements were classified as non-productive. Following IMGT convention, CDR3 was defined as the stretch from the second conserved V-encoded cysteine up to the conserved J-encoded phenylalanine. The earlier analysis of about 590 of the donors excluded sequences that lacked an unambiguous match to a single V gene segment. An earlier analysis of 450 to 650 of the donors called V segments functional above 56.7% productive rearrangements and segregating when the between-donor standard deviation exceeded 5%. A statistical classification framework was built to diagnose cytomegalovirus status from the catalog of TCR beta chain sequences. V and J gene assignment, in a later analysis, came from comparing TCR nucleotide sequences with IMGT/GENE-DB human TR gene sequences. In a later analysis, CDR3 sequences and most-parsimonious VDJ recombination scenarios were assigned using the TCRdist pipeline. In a later analysis, each TCR beta chain was defined by its CDR3 amino acid sequence together with its V-gene family, and reads without a unique V-gene family were excluded. In a later analysis, fewer than 650 highly shared, low-generation-probability nucleotide sequences were removed to address suspected cross-contamination and a sequencing artifact. For each public chain, a later analysis derived a clonal expansion index from normalized ranks of inferred template counts within each repertoire. Generation probabilities in a later analysis came from a VDJ recombination model fitted to out-of-frame rearrangements, and those results were checked against IGoR. In a later analysis, hypergeometric tests were used to score TCR-TCR, TCR-HLA and TCR-CMV co-occurrence, with a repertoire-size bias correction applied to TCR pairs. A later analysis estimated false discovery rates by permuting HLA or CMV assignments 20 times. A later analysis grouped co-occurring TCRs with DBSCAN, adding TCRdist sequence similarity when clustering within HLA-allele-positive subsets. Repertoires with fewer than 30,000 or more than 120,000 public chains were left out of co-occurrence clustering, as were five repertoires with anomalous nucleotide sharing. In TCRdb, the immuneACCESS table is reduced to in-frame sequences with V and J assigned. These tables do not hold every clone; where another copy was compared, an unresolved V gene accounts for under half, and the others remain unexplained. The DNA was the basis for D and trimming; V, J and clone size are from that table. This sample has roughly 150,000 clones in its table, and roughly a tenth of those were observed once. The leading ten clones occupy less than 2% of the sample.

The rearranged chain carries TRBV2 and TRBJ2-1; 9 middle bases align to TRBD1. This clonotype was obtained from a male donor in good health and CMV-seronegative. Sample: PBMCs. The DNA sequence reads TGTGCCAGCAGTGTACAGGGGGCCCGGGAGCAGTTCTTC. Translated, this is CASSVQGAREQFF.